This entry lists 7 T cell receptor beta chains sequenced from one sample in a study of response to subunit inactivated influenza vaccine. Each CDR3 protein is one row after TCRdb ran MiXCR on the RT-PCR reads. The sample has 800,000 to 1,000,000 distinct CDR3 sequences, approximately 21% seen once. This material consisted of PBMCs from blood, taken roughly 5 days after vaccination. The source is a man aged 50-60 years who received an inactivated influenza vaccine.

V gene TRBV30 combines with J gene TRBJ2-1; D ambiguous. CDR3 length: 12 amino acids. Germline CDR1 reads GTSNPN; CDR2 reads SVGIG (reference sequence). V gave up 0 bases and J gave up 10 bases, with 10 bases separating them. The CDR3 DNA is TGTGCCTGGAGTGTACGCGGCAGCGAGCAGTTCTTC. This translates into CAWSVRGSEQFF.

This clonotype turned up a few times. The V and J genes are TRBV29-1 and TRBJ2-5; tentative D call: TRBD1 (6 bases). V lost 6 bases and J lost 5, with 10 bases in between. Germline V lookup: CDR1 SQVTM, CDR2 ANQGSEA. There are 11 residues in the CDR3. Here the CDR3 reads CSVQGTETQYF. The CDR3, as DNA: TGCAGCGTGCAGGGGACGGAGACCCAGTACTTC. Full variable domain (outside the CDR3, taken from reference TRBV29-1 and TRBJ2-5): SAVISQKPSRDICQRGTSLTIQCQVDSQVTMMFWYRQQPGQSLTLIATANQGSEATYESGFVIDKFPISRPNLTFSTLTVSNMSPEDSSIYLCSVQGTETQYFGPGTRLLVL.

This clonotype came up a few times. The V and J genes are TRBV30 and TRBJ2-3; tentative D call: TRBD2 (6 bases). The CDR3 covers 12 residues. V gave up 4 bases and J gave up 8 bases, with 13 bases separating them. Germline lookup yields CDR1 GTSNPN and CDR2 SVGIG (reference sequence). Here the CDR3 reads CAWNPQGGTQYF. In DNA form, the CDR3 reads TGTGCCTGGAATCCCCAGGGAGGTACGCAGTATTTT.

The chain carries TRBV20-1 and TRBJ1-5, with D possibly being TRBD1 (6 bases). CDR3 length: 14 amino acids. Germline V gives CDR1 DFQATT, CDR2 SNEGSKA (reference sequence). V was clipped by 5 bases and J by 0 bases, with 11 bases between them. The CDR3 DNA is TGCAGTGCTGTAAGGGGGGATAGCAATCAGCCCCAGCATTTT. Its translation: CSAVRGDSNQPQHF.

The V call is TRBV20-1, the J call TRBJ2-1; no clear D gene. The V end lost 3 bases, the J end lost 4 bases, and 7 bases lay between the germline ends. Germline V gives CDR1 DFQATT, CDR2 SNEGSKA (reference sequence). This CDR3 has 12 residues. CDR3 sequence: CSARPLYNEQFF. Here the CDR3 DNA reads TGCAGTGCTAGGCCCTTATACAATGAGCAGTTCTTC.

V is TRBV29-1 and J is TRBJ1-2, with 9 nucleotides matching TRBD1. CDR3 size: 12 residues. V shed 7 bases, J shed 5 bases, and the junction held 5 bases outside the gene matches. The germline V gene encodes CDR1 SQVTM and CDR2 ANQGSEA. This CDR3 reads CSATQGAYGYTF. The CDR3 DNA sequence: TGCAGCGCTACACAGGGGGCTTATGGCTACACCTTC.

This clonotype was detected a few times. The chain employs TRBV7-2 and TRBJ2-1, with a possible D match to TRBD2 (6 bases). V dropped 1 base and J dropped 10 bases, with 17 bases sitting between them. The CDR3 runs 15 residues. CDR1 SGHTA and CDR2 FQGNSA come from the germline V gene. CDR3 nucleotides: TGTGCCAGCAGCTTAGGGGCTATACTAGCTCCAGAGCAGTTCTTC. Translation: CASSLGAILAPEQFF.